This T cell receptor beta chain was recovered during a study of T cell changes during pregnancy in multiple sclerosis. Germline loops: CDR1 LGHNA, CDR2 YSLEER. Trimming at V came to 2 bases and at J to 3 bases, leaving 7 bases not matched to a gene. The CDR3 has 15 residues. Clones were read by immunoSEQ multiplex PCR, and TCRdb kept only the in-frame ones, dropping some. The sample lists approximately 24,000 clones; around 90% were seen once. The gene calls are TRBV4-3 and TRBJ2-7; 7 bases map to TRBD1. This receptor was taken from a female donor in good health, enrolled as a control in a pregnancy study. The material was CD4+ T cells from peripheral blood mononuclear cells, obtained in the second trimester of pregnancy. CDR3 sequence (DNA): TGCGCCAGCAGCCAAAGACAGGGACCCTTCTACGAGCAGTACTTC. This codes for CASSQRQGPFYEQYF.